The 24 T cell receptor beta chains in this list originate from one sample, sequenced in a study of T cells in Graves' hyperthyroidism and ophthalmopathy. The source material, RNA transcripts, was used to amplify TCR beta CDR3 regions. A first-round RT-PCR of the TCR CDR3 used the HTBI primer set. MiXCR was run by TCRdb on the multiplex PCR reads, yielding one entry per CDR3 protein. The table records about 560,000 distinct CDR3 sequences, around 15% of them present only once. The sequenced sample consisted of blood. Receptors originate from a woman aged 18-29 years with Graves' hyperthyroidism.

The table lists this clonotype with a few counts. The chain links TRBV6-5 to TRBJ1-6; D remains ambiguous. Germline V lookup: CDR1 MNHEY, CDR2 SVGAGI. The V end was cut by 0 bases, the J end by 10 bases, with 10 bases between. This CDR3 has 14 amino acids. DNA of the CDR3: TGTGCCAGCAGTTACTCGGCCCCGGAGTCACCCCTCCACTTT. As protein: CASSYSAPESPLHF.

This clonotype appeared a few times. The chain combines TRBV24-1 with TRBJ1-1; TRBD1 matches 7 bases. The germline CDR1 and CDR2 sequences are KGHDR and SFDVKD. The trim removed 4 bases at V and 8 bases at J, leaving 6 bases unmatched. The CDR3 contains 13 residues. The CDR3 DNA reads as TGTGCCACCAGTGACCCCGGGACAGCCGAAGCTTTCTTT. Amino acids: CATSDPGTAEAFF.

This clonotype was counted many times. The genes are TRBV19 and TRBJ1-5; no reliable D call. The CDR3 has 14 residues. Germline CDR1 is LNHDA and CDR2 is SQIVND (reference sequence). V shed 3 bases and J shed 6 bases, with 12 bases lying between them. DNA for the CDR3: TGTGCCAGTAGTATCGGAAGTCGTGTTCAGCCCCAGCATTTT. It translates to CASSIGSRVQPQHF.

This clonotype was seen a handful of times. The J gene is TRBJ1-2, the V gene TRBV4-1, with no clear D. Per germline, CDR1 MGHRA and CDR2 YSYEKL. This CDR3 region has 15 residues. V was shortened by 0 bases and J by 6 bases, with 14 bases between the two germline ends. The DNA for the CDR3 is TGCGCCAGCAGCCAAGAAGTTCTTACTGTCCATGGCTACACCTTC. It translates to CASSQEVLTVHGYTF.

This clonotype was observed at least ten times. The chain combines TRBV11-2 with TRBJ1-4, with TRBD1 as a possible D gene (5 bases). The CDR3 has 14 amino acids. Per the germline V gene, CDR1 is SGHAT and CDR2 is FQNNGV. Trimming shortened V by 2 bases and J by 7 bases, and 11 bases separated the two germline ends. CDR3 bases: TGTGCCAGCAGCTTACAGGGAAGTGGTGAAAAACTGTTTTTT. Translated, it gives CASSLQGSGEKLFF.

The CDR3 is CASSVRRDYQETQYF. Written as DNA, the CDR3 is TGTGCCAGTAGTGTCCGTCGGGACTACCAAGAGACCCAGTACTTC. The J gene is TRBJ2-5, the V gene TRBV19, with D possibly being TRBD2 (6 bases). V lost 5 bases and J lost 0, with 13 bases in between. The CDR3 has 15 amino acids. In germline, CDR1 is LNHDA, CDR2 SQIVND (reference sequence). Combining the CDR3 with reference TRBV19 and TRBJ2-5 gives the whole variable domain DGGITQSPKYLFRKEGQNVTLSCEQNLNHDAMYWYRQDPGQGLRLIYYSQIVNDFQKGDIAEGYSVSREKKESFPLTVTSAQKNPTAFYLCASSVRRDYQETQYFGPGTRLLVL.

This clonotype was picked up a small number of times. The chain employs TRBV20-1 and TRBJ2-3; D is unresolved. Looked up from germline, CDR1 is DFQATT and CDR2 is SNEGSKA (reference sequence). Trimming removed 3 bases from V and 0 bases from J, with 13 bases in between. This CDR3 contains 15 residues. CDR3 region: CSASGMRESTDTQYF. CDR3 coding DNA: TGCAGTGCTAGCGGCATGCGAGAGAGCACAGATACGCAGTATTTT.

Turning to this clonotype: Compared with germline, one end of the junction differs, possibly owing to a read error. This sequence joins TRBV18 and TRBJ1-5; 8 bases line up with TRBD1. CDR1 is KGHSH, CDR2 LQKENI, per germline. There are 17 residues in the CDR3. CDR3 protein: CVSSPRRPGQGHQPQHF. In nucleotides, the CDR3 is TGTGTCAGCTCACCCCGGAGACCCGGACAGGGCCATCAGCCCCAGCATTTT.

This clonotype has at least ten counts. The chain combines TRBV6-1 with TRBJ2-7, with unresolved D. Trimming took 1 base from V and 7 from J, leaving 17 bases between them. Germline V gives CDR1 MNHNS, CDR2 SASEGT. This CDR3 is 15 amino acids long. The CDR3: CASSEVPRFVGEQYF. The CDR3 DNA follows: TGTGCCAGCAGTGAAGTACCGCGGTTTGTGGGAGAGCAGTACTTC.

The chain joins TRBV7-6 to TRBJ1-1; 7 bases are a match to TRBD1. The CDR3 extends over 16 amino acids. With V trimmed by 1 base and J by 1 base, 6 bases remained unmatched. The germline V gene has CDR1 SGHVS and CDR2 FNYEAQ. CDR3: CASSLGPPGGNTEAFF. CDR3 DNA sequence: TGTGCCAGCAGCTTAGGGCCTCCAGGGGGGAACACTGAAGCTTTCTTT. Using reference TRBV7-6 and TRBJ1-1 for the parts outside the CDR3, the full variable domain is GAGVSQSPRYKVTKRGQDVALRCDPISGHVSLYWYRQALGQGPEFLTYFNYEAQQDKSGLPNDRFSAERPEGSISTLTIQRTEQRDSAMYRCASSLGPPGGNTEAFFGQGTRLTVV.

This chain joins TRBV19 and TRBJ2-7, with TRBD1 matching over 12 bases. In germline, CDR1 is LNHDA, CDR2 SQIVND (reference sequence). With V trimmed by 4 bases and J by 4 bases, 5 bases remained unmatched. This CDR3 has 15 amino acids. The CDR3 sequence is CASSTPGQGAYEQYF. CDR3 DNA: TGTGCCAGTAGTACACCGGGACAGGGGGCGTACGAGCAGTACTTC.

This clonotype was observed many times. This chain links TRBV2 with TRBJ1-6; 8 nucleotides match TRBD1. CDR3 length equals 14 residues. Germline assignment: CDR1 SNHLY and CDR2 FYNNEI. The J segment lost 8 bases and the V segment lost 5 bases, leaving 5 bases of the junction unmatched. The CDR3 DNA sequence: TGTGCCAGCAGTAAAGACAGGGGTGATTCACCCCTCCACTTT. This encodes CASSKDRGDSPLHF.

J is TRBJ1-3 and V is TRBV6-1; weak D call: TRBD1 (5 bases). V lost 6 bases to trimming and J lost 4 bases, with 16 bases between them. Germline values: CDR1 MNHNS, CDR2 SASEGT. CDR3 length: 15 amino acids. CDR3 protein: CASRQTEGPGNTIYF. The CDR3 region has the DNA TGTGCCAGCAGACAGACAGAGGGCCCGGGAAACACCATATATTTT.

This clonotype was picked up many times. As DNA, the CDR3 is TGTGCCAGCAGCTTAGATCGGGGAGGGTTGAACACTGAAGCTTTCTTT. The encoded protein is CASSLDRGGLNTEAFF. V is TRBV11-3 and J is TRBJ1-1, with unresolved D. Germline V CDR1 and CDR2: SGHNT, YENEEA. CDR3 length: 16 amino acids. Between the trimmed V and J ends, which lost 0 bases and 0 bases, there was a span of 11 bases.

This clonotype was seen ten or more times. The V call is TRBV20-1, the J call TRBJ2-3; a possible D gene is TRBD2 (6 bases). Looked up from germline, CDR1 is DFQATT and CDR2 is SNEGSKA (reference sequence). The CDR3 totals 14 residues. The CDR3 nucleotides read TGCAGCCTGGATGGGGGGAGGAGCACAGATACGCAGTATTTT. Residues: CSLDGGRSTDTQYF.

V gene TRBV19 combines with J gene TRBJ2-1; D is ambiguous. This CDR3 has 11 amino acids. V lost 4 bases and J 8 bases, leaving 6 bases between the germline ends. In germline, CDR1 is LNHDA, CDR2 SQIVND (reference sequence). For the CDR3, the DNA is TGTGCCAGTAGTAGGGAAGATGAGCAGTTCTTC. Residues: CASSREDEQFF.

The rearrangement uses TRBV27 and TRBJ2-3, with D possibly TRBD1 on 5 matching bases. Trimming took off 2 bases at V and 7 bases at J, with 10 bases between the two ends. Germline V gene sequence: CDR1 MNHEY, CDR2 SMNVEV (reference sequence). This CDR3 region has 13 residues. This chain's CDR3 is CASSLLDSNTQYF. The DNA for the CDR3 is TGTGCCAGCAGTTTACTTGACAGTAATACGCAGTATTTT.

This rearrangement joins TRBV19 to TRBJ2-2, with TRBD2 matching 9 bases. The CDR3 totals 17 residues. V shed 3 bases and J 6 bases; nucleotides not matched to a gene: 11. Per germline, CDR1 LNHDA and CDR2 SQIVND (reference sequence). DNA of the CDR3: TGTGCCAGTAGTATTCGGGTAGCGGGGGCCCTAGCCGGGGAGCTGTTTTTT. Amino acid sequence: CASSIRVAGALAGELFF.

The chain's CDR3 is CASSAQRGQPQHF. CDR3 in DNA: TGTGCCAGCAGTGCCCAGCGGGGCCAGCCCCAGCATTTT. This rearrangement joins TRBV6-1 to TRBJ1-5; possibly TRBD1 for D (5 bases). The germline V gene has CDR1 MNHNS and CDR2 SASEGT. The CDR3 runs 13 residues. V was shortened by 4 bases and J by 7 bases, with 11 bases between the two germline ends.

The table lists this clonotype with a few counts. The chain combines TRBV5-4 with TRBJ2-3; 8 bases are shared with TRBD2. The CDR3 has 15 amino acids. V gave up 4 bases and J gave up 4 bases; unmatched junction bases: 8. Germline V gives CDR1 SGHNT, CDR2 YYREEE (reference sequence). The CDR3 region is CASSGLGRAPDTQYF. CDR3 DNA sequence: TGTGCCAGCAGCGGTCTCGGGAGGGCCCCAGATACGCAGTATTTT.

Worth noting for this clonotype: A read error may account for a junction end that differs from germline. The chain joins TRBV5-1 to TRBJ2-2; TRBD2 aligns across 9 bases. The CDR3 runs to 16 residues. CDR1 is SGHRS and CDR2 is YFSETQ in the germline V gene. The CDR3 region has the DNA TGCGCCAGCAGCTTTCAGGGGACTAGCAGCACCGGAGAGCTGTTTTTT. The encoded protein is CASSFQGTSSTGELFF.

J is TRBJ2-3 and V is TRBV7-7; no firm D call. V dropped 5 bases and J dropped 2 bases, with 11 bases sitting between them. The germline gives CDR1 SSHAT, CDR2 FNYEAQ (reference sequence). The CDR3 length is 14 residues. DNA for the CDR3: TGTGCCAGCAGCCTCGGATTAGACACAGATACGCAGTATTTT. Residues: CASSLGLDTDTQYF.

This clonotype was picked up many times. This sequence joins TRBV7-3 and TRBJ1-1, with D possibly TRBD1 on 5 matching bases. The CDR3 is 14 residues long. Deletions cut 2 bases from V and 4 bases from J, with 11 bases between. CDR1 is SGHTA, CDR2 FQGTGA, per germline. In nucleotides, the CDR3 is TGTGCCAGCAGCTTAGGTCCAGGGAGCACTGAAGCTTTCTTT. The encoded protein is CASSLGPGSTEAFF.

This clonotype was counted only a few times. The gene calls are TRBV9 and TRBJ1-6; TRBD1 might be the D (6 bases). CDR1 SGDLS and CDR2 YYNGEE come from the germline V gene. The CDR3 covers 17 residues. Trimming removed 3 bases at V and 3 bases at J, with 16 bases between. The CDR3 is CASSAEPGTLYNSPLHF. In DNA form, the CDR3 reads TGTGCCAGCAGCGCTGAACCGGGGACACTCTATAATTCACCCCTCCACTTT.